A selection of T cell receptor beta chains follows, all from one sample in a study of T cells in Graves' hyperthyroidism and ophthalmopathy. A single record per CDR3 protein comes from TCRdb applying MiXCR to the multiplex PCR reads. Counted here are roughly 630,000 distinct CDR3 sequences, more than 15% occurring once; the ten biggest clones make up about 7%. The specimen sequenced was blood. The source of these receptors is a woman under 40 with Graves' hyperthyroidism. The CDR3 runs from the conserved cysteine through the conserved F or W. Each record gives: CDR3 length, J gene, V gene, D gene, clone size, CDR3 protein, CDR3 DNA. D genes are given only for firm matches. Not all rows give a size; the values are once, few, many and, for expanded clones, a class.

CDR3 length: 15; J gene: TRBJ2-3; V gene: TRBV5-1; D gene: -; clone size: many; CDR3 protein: CASSFSGAGTDTQYF; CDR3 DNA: TGCGCCAGCAGCTTTTCAGGGGCAGGCACAGATACGCAGTATTTT
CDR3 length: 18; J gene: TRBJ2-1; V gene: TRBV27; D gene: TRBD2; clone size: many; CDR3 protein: CASSLSKRIAGGPYEQFF; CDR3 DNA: TGTGCCAGCAGTTTATCGAAGCGTATAGCGGGAGGGCCCTATGAGCAGTTCTTC
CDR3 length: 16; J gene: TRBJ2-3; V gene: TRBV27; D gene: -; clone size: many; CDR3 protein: CASSLLAGRSADTQYF; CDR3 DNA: TGTGCCAGCAGTTTGTTGGCGGGGAGGAGCGCAGATACGCAGTATTTT
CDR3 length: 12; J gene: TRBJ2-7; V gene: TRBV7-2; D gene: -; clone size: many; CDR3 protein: CASTGSQVEQYF; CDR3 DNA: TGTGCCAGCACCGGATCCCAGGTCGAGCAGTACTTC
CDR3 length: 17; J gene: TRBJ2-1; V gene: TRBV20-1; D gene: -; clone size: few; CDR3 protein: CSARDYGSRGSYNEQFF; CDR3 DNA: TGCAGTGCTAGAGATTATGGTAGCCGGGGCTCCTACAATGAGCAGTTCTTC
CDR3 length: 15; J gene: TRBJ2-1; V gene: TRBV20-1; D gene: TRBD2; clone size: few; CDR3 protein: CSANSLAGTENEQFF; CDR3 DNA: TGCAGTGCTAATTCCCTAGCGGGAACCGAGAATGAGCAGTTCTTC
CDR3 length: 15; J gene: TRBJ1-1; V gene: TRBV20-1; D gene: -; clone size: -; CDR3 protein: CSARDPRTENTEAFF; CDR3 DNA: TGCAGTGCTAGAGATCCCCGTACAGAGAACACTGAAGCTTTCTTT
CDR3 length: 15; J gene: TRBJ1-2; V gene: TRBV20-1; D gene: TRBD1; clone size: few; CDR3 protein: CSARDREKANYGYTF; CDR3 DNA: TGCAGTGCCAGGGACAGGGAAAAGGCAAACTATGGCTACACCTTC
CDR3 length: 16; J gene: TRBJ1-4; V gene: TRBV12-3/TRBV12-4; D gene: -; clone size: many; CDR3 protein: CASSLGFWGQSEKLFF; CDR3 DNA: TGTGCCAGCAGTTTAGGTTTCTGGGGGCAAAGTGAAAAACTGTTTTTT
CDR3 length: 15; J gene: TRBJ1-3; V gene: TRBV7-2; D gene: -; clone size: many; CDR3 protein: CASSFYRASGNTIYF; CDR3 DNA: TGTGCCAGCAGCTTTTACAGGGCCTCTGGAAACACCATATATTTT
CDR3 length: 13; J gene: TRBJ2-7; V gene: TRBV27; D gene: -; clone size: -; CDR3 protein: CATARGVPYEQYF; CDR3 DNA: TGTGCCACCGCTAGGGGGGTTCCCTACGAGCAGTACTTC
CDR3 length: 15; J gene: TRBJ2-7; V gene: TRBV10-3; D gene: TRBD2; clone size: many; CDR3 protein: CAIRQLAGVGDEQYF; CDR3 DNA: TGTGCCATCAGACAACTAGCGGGAGTAGGAGACGAGCAGTACTTC
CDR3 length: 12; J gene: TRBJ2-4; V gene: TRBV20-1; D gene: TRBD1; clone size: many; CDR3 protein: CSARGQGDIQYF; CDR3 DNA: TGCAGTGCTAGAGGACAGGGAGACATTCAGTACTTC
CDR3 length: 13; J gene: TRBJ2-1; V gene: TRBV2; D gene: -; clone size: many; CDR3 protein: CASRRDSGIEQFF; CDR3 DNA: TGTGCCAGCAGACGCGATAGCGGAATTGAGCAGTTCTTC
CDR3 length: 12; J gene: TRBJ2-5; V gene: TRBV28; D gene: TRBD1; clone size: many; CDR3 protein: CASRGTGGSQYF; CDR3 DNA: TGTGCCAGCCGCGGGACAGGGGGCTCCCAGTACTTC
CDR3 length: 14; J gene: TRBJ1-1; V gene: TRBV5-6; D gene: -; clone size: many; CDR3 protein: CASNPSVLNTEAFF; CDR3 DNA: TGTGCCAGCAACCCATCGGTCCTGAACACTGAAGCTTTCTTT
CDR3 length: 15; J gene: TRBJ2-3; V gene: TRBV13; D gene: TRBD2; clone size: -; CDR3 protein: CASSSRVAGKDTQYF; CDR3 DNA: TGTGCCAGCAGCTCCCGTGTAGCGGGAAAAGATACGCAGTATTTT
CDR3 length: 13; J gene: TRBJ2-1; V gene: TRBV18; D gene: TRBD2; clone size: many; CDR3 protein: CASSPPSSGRSFF; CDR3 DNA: TGTGCCAGCTCACCCCCTTCGAGCGGGAGATCGTTCTTC
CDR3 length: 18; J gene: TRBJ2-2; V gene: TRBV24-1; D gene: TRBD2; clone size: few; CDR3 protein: CATSDSTSSGTNTGELFF; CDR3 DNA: TGTGCCACCAGTGATTCTACCTCTAGCGGGACGAACACCGGGGAGCTGTTTTTT
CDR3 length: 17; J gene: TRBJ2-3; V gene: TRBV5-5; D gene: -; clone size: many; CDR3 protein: CASSLTQGTIRTDTQYF; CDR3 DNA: TGTGCCAGCAGCCTCACACAGGGAACTATCCGCACAGATACGCAGTATTTT
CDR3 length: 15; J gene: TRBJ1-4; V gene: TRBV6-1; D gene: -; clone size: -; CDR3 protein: CASSEPRFSNEKLFF; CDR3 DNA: TGTGCCAGCAGTGAACCCCGGTTTAGTAATGAAAAACTGTTTTTT
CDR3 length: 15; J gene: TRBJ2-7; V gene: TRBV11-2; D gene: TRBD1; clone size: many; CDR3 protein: CASSLDPGTGNEQYF; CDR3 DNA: TGTGCCAGCAGCTTAGATCCCGGGACAGGGAACGAGCAGTACTTC
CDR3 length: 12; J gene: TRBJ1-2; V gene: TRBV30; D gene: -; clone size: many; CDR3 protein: CAWTRSNYGYTF; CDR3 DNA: TGTGCCTGGACCCGTTCTAACTATGGCTACACCTTC
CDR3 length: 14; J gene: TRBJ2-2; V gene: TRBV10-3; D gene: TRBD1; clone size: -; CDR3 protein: CAISRQGPTGELFF; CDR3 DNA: TGTGCCATCAGCCGACAGGGACCCACCGGGGAGCTGTTTTTT
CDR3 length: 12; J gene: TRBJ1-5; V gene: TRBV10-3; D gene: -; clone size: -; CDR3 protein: CAISEIDQPQHF; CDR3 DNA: TGTGCCATCAGCGAAATCGATCAGCCCCAGCATTTT
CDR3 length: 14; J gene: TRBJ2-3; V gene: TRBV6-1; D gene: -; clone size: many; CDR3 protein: CASRRENRADTQYF; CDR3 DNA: TGTGCCAGCAGACGGGAGAATCGCGCAGATACGCAGTATTTT
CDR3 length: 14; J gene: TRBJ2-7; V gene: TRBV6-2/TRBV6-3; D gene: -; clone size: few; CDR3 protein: CASSYRRGGGEQYF; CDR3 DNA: TGTGCCAGCAGTTACCGTAGGGGTGGAGGCGAGCAGTACTTC
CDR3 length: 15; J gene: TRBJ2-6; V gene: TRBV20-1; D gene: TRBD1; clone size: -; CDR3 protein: CSARAGGLGANVLTF; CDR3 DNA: TGCAGTGCTAGAGCAGGGGGCCTGGGGGCCAACGTCCTGACTTTC
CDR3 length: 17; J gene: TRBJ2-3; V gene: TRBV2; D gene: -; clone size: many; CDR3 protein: CASSDPHVSASTDTQYF; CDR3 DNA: TGTGCCAGCAGTGATCCCCATGTTAGCGCCAGCACAGATACGCAGTATTTT
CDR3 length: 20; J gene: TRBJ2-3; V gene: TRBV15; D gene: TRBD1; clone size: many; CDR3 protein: CATSRDPHIQGAPNTDTQYF; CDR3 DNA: TGTGCCACCAGCAGGGACCCCCACATACAGGGGGCACCCAACACAGATACGCAGTATTTT
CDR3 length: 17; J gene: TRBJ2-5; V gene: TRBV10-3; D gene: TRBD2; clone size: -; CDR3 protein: CAISESGLAGDRETQYF; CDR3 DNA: TGTGCCATCAGTGAGTCGGGATTAGCGGGAGATAGAGAGACCCAGTACTTC
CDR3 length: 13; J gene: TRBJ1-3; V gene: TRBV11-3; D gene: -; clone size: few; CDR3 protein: CASSLVVRNTIYF; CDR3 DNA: TGTGCCAGCAGCTTAGTCGTACGAAACACCATATATTTT
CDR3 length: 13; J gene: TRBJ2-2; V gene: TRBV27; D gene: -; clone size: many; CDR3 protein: CASSFQGTGELFF; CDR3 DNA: TGTGCCAGCAGCTTCCAGGGGACCGGGGAGCTGTTTTTT
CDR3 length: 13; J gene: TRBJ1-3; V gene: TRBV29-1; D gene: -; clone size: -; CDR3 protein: CSVGQNSGNTIYF; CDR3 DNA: TGCAGCGTTGGACAGAACTCTGGAAACACCATATATTTT
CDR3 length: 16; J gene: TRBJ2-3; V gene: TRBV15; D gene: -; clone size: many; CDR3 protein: CATSSGVKVGTDTQYF; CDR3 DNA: TGTGCCACCAGCAGCGGAGTGAAGGTTGGGACAGATACGCAGTATTTT
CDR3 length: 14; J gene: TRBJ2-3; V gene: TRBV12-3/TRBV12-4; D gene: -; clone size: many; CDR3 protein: CASSLGTTTDTQYF; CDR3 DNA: TGTGCCAGCAGTTTAGGAACTACCACAGATACGCAGTATTTT
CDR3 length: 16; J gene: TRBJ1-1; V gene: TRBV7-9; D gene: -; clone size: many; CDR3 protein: CASSPLEYDMNTEAFF; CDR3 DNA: TGTGCCAGCAGCCCCCTCGAGTATGACATGAACACTGAAGCTTTCTTT
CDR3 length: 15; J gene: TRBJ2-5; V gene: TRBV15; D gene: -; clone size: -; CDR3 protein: CATSRDLGQQETQYF; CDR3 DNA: TGTGCCACCAGCAGAGATTTAGGACAGCAAGAGACCCAGTACTTC
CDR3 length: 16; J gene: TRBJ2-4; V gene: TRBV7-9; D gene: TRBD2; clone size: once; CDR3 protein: CASSLEAGVAKNIQYF; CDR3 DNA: TGTGCCAGCAGCTTAGAAGCGGGAGTAGCCAAAAACATTCAGTACTTC
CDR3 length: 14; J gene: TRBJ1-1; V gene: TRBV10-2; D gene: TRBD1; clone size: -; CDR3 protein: CASSGRDRGTEAFF; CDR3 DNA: TGCGCCAGCAGTGGCCGGGACAGGGGAACTGAAGCTTTCTTT
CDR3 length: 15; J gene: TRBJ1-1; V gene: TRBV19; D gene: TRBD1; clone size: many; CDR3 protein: CASSAQGQLNTEAFF; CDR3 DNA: TGTGCCAGTAGTGCCCAGGGACAGTTGAACACTGAAGCTTTCTTT
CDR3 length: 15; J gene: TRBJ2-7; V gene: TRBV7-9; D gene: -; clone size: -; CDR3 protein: CASSLGRGGSYEQYF; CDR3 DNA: TGTGCCAGCAGCTTAGGAAGGGGTGGGTCGTACGAGCAGTACTTC
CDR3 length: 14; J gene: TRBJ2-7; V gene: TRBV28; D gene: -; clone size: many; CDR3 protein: CASTHEPSSYEQYF; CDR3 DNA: TGTGCCAGCACCCACGAGCCCAGCTCCTACGAGCAGTACTTC
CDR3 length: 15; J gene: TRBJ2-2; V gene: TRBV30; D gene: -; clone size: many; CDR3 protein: CAWSVRQAITGELFF; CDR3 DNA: TGTGCCTGGAGTGTAAGACAGGCGATCACCGGGGAGCTGTTTTTT
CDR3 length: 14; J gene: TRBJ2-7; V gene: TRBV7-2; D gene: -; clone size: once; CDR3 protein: CASSRSSANYEQHF; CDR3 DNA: TGTGCCAGCAGCCGCTCTAGCGCTAACTACGAGCAGCACTTC
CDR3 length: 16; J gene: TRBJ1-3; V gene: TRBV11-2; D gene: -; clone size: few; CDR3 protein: CASSLDYGLGGNTIYF; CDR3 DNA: TGTGCCAGCAGCTTAGATTATGGGTTAGGTGGAAACACCATATATTTT